The following is a T cell receptor (beta chain) sequence with its context. What it binds is not known. The junction shows a germline mismatch at one end, possibly a read error. This CDR3 region has 14 residues. CDR1 is SGHNT, CDR2 YENEEA, per germline. The data stem from a study of tumor-infiltrating lymphocytes in primary liver carcinoma. Findings of the study overall: Against blood, tumors held a significantly higher top-250-clone fraction (p = 0.039). Less overlap was seen in tumor-adjacent and tumor-blood pairs than in tumor region pairs.

Constant-region priming of approximately 0.55 ug total RNA yielded TCR beta cDNA. Slightly modified ARM-PCR with three nested multiplex PCR rounds yielded TCR beta libraries. Running 10 cycles apiece, the first two PCR rounds relied on TRBV1-TRBV30 forward primers together with a C-beta reverse primer. TCRdb called the multiplex PCR reads again in MiXCR, with one record for every CDR3 protein. The sample carries 90,000 to 100,000 distinct CDR3 sequences, roughly 69% recorded once. Co-extraction yielded RNA and DNA from about 20-30 mg of unsorted bulk tissue. The patients had histopathologically diagnosed primary liver carcinoma, and their disease was treated by surgical resection. Per tumor, sampling covered five separate regions.

Sequenced sample: liver tumor tissue from sampling region 5. As to subset: tumor region T5, tumor centre. This receptor was obtained from an older woman with primary liver carcinoma and hepatitis B virus infection. This chain connects TRBV11-3 to TRBJ2-1; perhaps TRBD1 as D (5 bases). CDR3 bases: TGTACCAGCAGCTTAGGGGTCAGCAACAATGAGCAGTTCTTC. It yields the protein CTSSLGVSNNEQFF.